This is a list of T cell receptor beta chains from one sample in a study of shared clonotypes between healthy human individuals. Profiling relied on immunoSEQ multiplex PCR, and the TCRdb table lists in-frame clones only, not all of them. Of 100,000 to 120,000 clones listed, approximately 70% are singletons. Sequenced input: memory CD8+ T cells sorted from blood. These receptors were obtained from a woman younger than 45 in good health. Each CDR3 is given with its conserved first and last residue. The D gene is left open where the match is weak. Clone size, where shown, is once, few, many, or a class for clones that have expanded.

TRBJ2-7 | NA | TRBV6-1 | NA | TGTGCCAGCAGTGAATTCGGGCTTCGGTGGGAGGACTACGAGCAGTACTTC | CASSEFGLRWEDYEQYF
TRBJ1-6 | NA | TRBV21-1 | many | TGTGCCAGCAGCAAAAAGGCAGGGCTCGCCAATTCACCCCTCCACTTT | CASSKKAGLANSPLHF
TRBJ2-7 | TRBD1 | TRBV2 | NA | TGTGCCAGCAATGGGTGGAGACCTGGGTGGACAGGGGCCTCCTACGAGCAGTACTTC | CASNGWRPGWTGASYEQYF
TRBJ1-1 | NA | TRBV6-1 | few | TGTGCCAGCAGTGAAGGTTTACTCCTAGGGGCTTTCTTT | CASSEGLLLGAFF
TRBJ2-2 | NA | TRBV2 | NA | TGTGCCAGCGGGGACTCCCGAGGCGGGGAGCTGTTTTTT | CASGDSRGGELFF
TRBJ2-6 | NA | TRBV5-1 | NA | TGCGCCAGCAGCTCCGGGACATCAGGGGCCAACGTCCTGACTTTC | CASSSGTSGANVLTF
TRBJ2-1 | TRBD2 | TRBV5-1 | once | TGCGCCAGCAGCAGCCTAGCGGGCGTGGCCTACAATGAGCAGTTCTTC | CASSSLAGVAYNEQFF
TRBJ1-6 | TRBD1 | TRBV19 | once | TGTGCCAGTAGTATGAGACAGGGGAGGTCACCCCTCCACTTT | CASSMRQGRSPLHF
TRBJ1-1 | TRBD1 | TRBV27 | NA | TGTGCCAGCAGTTTAGGGCAGGGGGCAAGGAACACTGAAGCTTTCTTT | CASSLGQGARNTEAFF
TRBJ1-6 | NA | TRBV4-1 | NA | TGCGCCAGCAGTGCAGCTTGGGGCCGTAATTCACCCCTCCACTTT | CASSAAWGRNSPLHF
TRBJ2-2 | TRBD1 | TRBV11-3 | NA | TGTGCCAGCAGTCCATCAGGGGGCGACACCGGGGAGCTGTTTTTT | CASSPSGGDTGELFF
TRBJ1-5 | TRBD1 | TRBV28 | NA | TGTGCCAGCAGTTTATGGTGGATCGTGGAGGGGGCTGTCAATAGCAATCAGCCCCAGCATTTT | CASSLWWIVEGAVNSNQPQHF
TRBJ1-1 | NA | TRBV7-9 | NA | TGTGCCAGCACCAATTTGGGAACTGAAGCTTTCTTT | CASTNLGTEAFF
TRBJ2-7 | TRBD1 | TRBV11-2 | NA | TGTGCCAGCAGCCTGCTAGGACAGGTCTACGAGCAGTACTTC | CASSLLGQVYEQYF
TRBJ2-6 | TRBD1 | TRBV28 | NA | TGTGCCAGCAGTTTATTGTTGGGGACAGGGCCGTCTGGGGCCAACGTCCTGACTTTC | CASSLLLGTGPSGANVLTF